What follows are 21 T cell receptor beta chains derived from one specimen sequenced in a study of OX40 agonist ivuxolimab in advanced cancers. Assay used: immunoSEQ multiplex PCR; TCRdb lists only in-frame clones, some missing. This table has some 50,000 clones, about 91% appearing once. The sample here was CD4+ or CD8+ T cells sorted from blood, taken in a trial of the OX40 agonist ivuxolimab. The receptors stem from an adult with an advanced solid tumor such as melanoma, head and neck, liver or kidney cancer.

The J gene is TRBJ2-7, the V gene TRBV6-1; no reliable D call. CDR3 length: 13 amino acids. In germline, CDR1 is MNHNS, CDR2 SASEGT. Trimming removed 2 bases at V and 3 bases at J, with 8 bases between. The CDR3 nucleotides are TGTGCCAGCAGTGAATACCTATACTACGAGCAGTACGTC. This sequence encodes CASSEYLYYEQYV.

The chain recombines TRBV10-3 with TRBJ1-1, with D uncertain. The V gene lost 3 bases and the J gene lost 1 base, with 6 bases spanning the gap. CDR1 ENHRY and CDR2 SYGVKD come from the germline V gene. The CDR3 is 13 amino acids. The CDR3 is CAISDLTNTEAFF. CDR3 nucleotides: TGTGCCATCAGTGATCTGACGAACACTGAAGCTTTCTTT.

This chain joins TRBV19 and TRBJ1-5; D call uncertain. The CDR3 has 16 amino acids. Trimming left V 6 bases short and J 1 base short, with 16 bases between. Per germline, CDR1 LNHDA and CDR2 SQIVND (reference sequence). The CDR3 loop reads CASRILQSGSNQPQHF. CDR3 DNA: TGTGCCAGTAGGATACTCCAGTCGGGCAGCAATCAGCCCCAGCATTTT.

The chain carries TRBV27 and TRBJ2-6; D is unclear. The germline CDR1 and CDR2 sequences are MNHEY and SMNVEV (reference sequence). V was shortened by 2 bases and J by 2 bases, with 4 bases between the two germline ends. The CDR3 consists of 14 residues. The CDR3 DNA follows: TGTGCCAGCAGTTTAACGGCTGGGGCCAACGTCCTGACTTTC. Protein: CASSLTAGANVLTF.

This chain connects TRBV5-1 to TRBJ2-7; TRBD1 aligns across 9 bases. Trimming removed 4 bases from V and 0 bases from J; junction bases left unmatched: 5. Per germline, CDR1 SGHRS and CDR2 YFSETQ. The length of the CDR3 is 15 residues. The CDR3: CASSDRDRASYEQYF. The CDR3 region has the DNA TGCGCCAGCAGCGACCGGGACAGGGCCTCCTACGAGCAGTACTTC.

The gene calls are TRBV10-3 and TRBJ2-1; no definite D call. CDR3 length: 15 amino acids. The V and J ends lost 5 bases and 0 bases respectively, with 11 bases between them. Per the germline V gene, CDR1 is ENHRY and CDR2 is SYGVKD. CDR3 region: CAISWTEDSYNEQFF. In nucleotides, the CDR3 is TGTGCCATCAGTTGGACCGAAGACTCCTACAATGAGCAGTTCTTC.

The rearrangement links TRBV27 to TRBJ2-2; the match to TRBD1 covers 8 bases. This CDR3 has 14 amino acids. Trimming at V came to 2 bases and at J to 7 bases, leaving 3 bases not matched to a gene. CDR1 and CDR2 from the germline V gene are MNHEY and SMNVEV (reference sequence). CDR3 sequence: CASSLAGGIGELFF. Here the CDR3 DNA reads TGTGCCAGCAGTTTAGCAGGGGGCATCGGGGAGCTGTTTTTT.

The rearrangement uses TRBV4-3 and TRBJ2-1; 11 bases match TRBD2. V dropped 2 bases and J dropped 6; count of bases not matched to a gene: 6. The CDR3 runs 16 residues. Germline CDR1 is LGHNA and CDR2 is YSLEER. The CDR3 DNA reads TGCGCCAGCAGCCAACCCACTAGCGGGGGCTCCAATGAGCAGTTCTTC. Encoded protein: CASSQPTSGGSNEQFF.

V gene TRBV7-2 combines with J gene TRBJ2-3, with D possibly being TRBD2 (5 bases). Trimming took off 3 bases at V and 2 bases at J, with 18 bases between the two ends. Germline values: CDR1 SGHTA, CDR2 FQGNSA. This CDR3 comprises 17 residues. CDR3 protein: CASSFTERRLFTDTQYF. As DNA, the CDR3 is TGTGCCAGCAGCTTCACCGAGCGGAGACTTTTCACAGATACGCAGTATTTT.

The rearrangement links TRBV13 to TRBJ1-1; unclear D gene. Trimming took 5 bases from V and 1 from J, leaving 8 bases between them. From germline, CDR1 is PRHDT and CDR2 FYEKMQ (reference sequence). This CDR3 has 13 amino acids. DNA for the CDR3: TGTGCCAGCAGCCCCCTCGGGAACACTGAAGCTTTCTTT. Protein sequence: CASSPLGNTEAFF. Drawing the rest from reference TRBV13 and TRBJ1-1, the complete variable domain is AAGVIQSPRHLIKEKRETATLKCYPIPRHDTVYWYQQGPGQDPQFLISFYEKMQSDKGSIPDRFSAQQFSDYHSELNMSSLELGDSALYFCASSPLGNTEAFFGQGTRLTVV.

The CDR3: CASSYSGLAGRTYEQYF. CDR3 DNA sequence: TGTGCCAGCTCCTATTCTGGTCTAGCGGGGCGAACCTACGAGCAGTACTTC. The V and J genes are TRBV27 and TRBJ2-7, with TRBD2 matching over 9 bases. V was pared by 8 bases and J by 2 bases, with 16 bases of the junction left unmatched. Germline V gene lookup returns CDR1 MNHEY and CDR2 SMNVEV (reference sequence). The CDR3 extends over 17 amino acids.

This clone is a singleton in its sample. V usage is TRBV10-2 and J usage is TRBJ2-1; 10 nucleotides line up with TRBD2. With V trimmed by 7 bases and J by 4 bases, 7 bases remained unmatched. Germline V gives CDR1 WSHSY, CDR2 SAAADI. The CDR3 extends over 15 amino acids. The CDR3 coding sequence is TGCGCCAGCAAGGAAGCGGGAGGGCCTTACAATGAGCAGTTCTTC. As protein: CASKEAGGPYNEQFF.

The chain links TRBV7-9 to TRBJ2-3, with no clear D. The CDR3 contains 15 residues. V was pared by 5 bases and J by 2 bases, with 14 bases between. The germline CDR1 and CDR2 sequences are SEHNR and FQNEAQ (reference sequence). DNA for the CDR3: TGTGCCAGCAGCCAAGGCGTCGGAGTCACAGATACGCAGTATTTT. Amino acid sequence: CASSQGVGVTDTQYF.

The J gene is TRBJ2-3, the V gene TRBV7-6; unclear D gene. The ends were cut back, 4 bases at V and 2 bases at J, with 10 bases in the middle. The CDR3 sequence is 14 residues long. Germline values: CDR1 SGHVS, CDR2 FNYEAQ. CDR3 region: CASSSWTNTDTQYF. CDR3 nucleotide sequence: TGTGCCAGCAGCTCCTGGACCAACACAGATACGCAGTATTTT.

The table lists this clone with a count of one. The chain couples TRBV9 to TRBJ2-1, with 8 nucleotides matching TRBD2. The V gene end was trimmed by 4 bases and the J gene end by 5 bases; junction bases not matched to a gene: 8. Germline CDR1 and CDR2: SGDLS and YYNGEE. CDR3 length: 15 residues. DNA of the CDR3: TGTGCCAGCAGCTCCGGGACTAGACCGAACAATGAGCAGTTCTTC. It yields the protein CASSSGTRPNNEQFF.

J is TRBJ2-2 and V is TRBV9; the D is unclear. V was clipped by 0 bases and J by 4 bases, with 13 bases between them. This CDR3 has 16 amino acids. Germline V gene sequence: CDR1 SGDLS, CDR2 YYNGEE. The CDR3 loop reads CASSVVHYSRTGELFF. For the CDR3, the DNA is TGTGCCAGCAGCGTAGTACACTATTCTCGCACCGGGGAGCTGTTTTTT.

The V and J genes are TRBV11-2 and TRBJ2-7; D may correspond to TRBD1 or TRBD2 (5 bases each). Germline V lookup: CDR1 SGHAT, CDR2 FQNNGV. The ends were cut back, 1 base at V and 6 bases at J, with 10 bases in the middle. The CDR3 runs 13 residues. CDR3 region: CASSLGTGGEQYV. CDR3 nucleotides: TGTGCCAGCAGCTTAGGGACTGGGGGCGAGCAGTACGTC.

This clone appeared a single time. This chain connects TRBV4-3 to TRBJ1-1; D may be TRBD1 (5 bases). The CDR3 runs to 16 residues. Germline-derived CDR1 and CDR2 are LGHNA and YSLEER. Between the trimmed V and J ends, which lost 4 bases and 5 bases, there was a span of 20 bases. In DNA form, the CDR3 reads TGCGCCAGCAGCCCGGATGGTACGGGGTGGGGGACTGAAGCTTTCTTT. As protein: CASSPDGTGWGTEAFF.

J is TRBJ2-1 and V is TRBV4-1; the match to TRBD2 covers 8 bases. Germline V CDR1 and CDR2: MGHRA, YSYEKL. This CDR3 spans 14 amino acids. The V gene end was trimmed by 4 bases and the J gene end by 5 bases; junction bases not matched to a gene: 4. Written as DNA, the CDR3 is TGCGCCAGCAGCCGAATAGCGGGACACAATGAGCAGTTCTTC. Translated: CASSRIAGHNEQFF.

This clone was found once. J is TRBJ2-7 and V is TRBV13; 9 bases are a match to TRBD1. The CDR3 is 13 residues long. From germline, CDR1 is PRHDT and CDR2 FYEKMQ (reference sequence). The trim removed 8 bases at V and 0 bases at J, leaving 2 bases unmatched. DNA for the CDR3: TGTGCCAGCTCGGGACAGGGCTCCTACGAGCAGTACTTC. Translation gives CASSGQGSYEQYF.

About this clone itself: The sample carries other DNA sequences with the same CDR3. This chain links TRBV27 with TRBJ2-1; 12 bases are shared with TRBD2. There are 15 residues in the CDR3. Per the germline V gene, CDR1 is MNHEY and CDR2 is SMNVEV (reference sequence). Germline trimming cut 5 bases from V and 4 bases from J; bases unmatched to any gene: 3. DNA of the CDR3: TGTGCCAGCAGTCCTGGGACTAGCGGGTACAATGAGCAGTTCTTC. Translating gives CASSPGTSGYNEQFF.